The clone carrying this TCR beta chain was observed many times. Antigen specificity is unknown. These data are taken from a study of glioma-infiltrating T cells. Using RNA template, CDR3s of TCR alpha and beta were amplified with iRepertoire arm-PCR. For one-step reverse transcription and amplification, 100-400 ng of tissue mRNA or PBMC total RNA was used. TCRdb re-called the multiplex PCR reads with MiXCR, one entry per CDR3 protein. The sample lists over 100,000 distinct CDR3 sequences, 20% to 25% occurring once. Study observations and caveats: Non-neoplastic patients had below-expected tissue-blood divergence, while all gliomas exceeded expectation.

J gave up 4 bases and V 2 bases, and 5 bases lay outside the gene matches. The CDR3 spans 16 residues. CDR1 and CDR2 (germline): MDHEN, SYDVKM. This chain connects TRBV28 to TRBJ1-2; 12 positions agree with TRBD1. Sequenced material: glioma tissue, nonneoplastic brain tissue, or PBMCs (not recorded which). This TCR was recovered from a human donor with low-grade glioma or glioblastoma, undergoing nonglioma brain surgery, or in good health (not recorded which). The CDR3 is CASSLGTGGATYGYTF. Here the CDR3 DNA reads TGTGCCAGCAGTTTAGGGACAGGGGGCGCAACCTATGGCTACACCTTC.